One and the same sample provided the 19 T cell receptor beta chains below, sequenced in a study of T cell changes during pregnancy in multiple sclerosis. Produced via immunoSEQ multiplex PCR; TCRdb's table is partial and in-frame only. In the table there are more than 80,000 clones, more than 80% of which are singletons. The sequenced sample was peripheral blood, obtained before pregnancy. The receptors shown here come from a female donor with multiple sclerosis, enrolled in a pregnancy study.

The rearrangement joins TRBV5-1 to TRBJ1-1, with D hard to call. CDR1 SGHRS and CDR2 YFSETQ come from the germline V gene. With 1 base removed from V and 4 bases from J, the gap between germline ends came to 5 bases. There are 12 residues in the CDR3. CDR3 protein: CASSLRGTEAFF. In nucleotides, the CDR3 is TGCGCCAGCAGCTTGAGAGGCACTGAAGCTTTCTTT.

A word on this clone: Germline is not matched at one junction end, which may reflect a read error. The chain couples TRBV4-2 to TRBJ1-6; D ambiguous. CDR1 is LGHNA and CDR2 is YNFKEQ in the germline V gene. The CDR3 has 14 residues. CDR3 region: CASSQGLENSLLHF. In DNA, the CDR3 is TGTGCCAGCAGTCAAGGGTTGGAGAACTCTCTCCTCCACTTT.

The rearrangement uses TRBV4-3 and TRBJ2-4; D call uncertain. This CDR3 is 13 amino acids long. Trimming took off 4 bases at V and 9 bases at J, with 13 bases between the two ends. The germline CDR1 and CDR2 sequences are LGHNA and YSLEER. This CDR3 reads CASSLDTYSIQYF. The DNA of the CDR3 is TGCGCCAGCAGCCTAGATACTTACAGCATTCAGTACTTC.

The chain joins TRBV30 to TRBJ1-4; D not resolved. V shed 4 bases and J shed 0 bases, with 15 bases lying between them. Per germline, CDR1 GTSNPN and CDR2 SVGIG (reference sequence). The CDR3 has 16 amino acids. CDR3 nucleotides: TGTGCCTGGACCTCCTATCGAAAGACAACTAATGAAAAACTGTTTTTT. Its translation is CAWTSYRKTTNEKLFF.

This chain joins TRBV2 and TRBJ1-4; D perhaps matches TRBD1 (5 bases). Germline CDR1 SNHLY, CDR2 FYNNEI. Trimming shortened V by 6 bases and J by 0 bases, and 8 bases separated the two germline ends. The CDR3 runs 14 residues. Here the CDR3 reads CASSPGTTNEKLFF. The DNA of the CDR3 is TGTGCCAGCAGCCCAGGGACAACTAATGAAAAACTGTTTTTT.

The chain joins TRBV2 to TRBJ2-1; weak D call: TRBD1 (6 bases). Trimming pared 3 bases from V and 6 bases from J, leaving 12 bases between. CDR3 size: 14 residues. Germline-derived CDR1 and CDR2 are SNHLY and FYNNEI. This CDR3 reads CASSDRGMSNEQFF. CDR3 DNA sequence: TGTGCCAGCAGTGACAGGGGTATGAGCAATGAGCAGTTCTTC. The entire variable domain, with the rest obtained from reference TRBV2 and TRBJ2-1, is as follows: EPEVTQTPSHQVTQMGQEVILRCVPISNHLYFYWYRQILGQKVEFLVSFYNNEISEKSEIFDDQFSVERPDGSNFTLKIRSTKLEDSAMYFCASSDRGMSNEQFFGPGTRLTVL.

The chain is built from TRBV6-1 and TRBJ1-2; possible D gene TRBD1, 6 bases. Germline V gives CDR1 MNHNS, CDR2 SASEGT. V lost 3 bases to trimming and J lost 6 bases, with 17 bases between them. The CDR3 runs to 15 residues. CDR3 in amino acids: CASSDRPRGMDGYTF. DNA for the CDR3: TGTGCCAGCAGTGACCGTCCCAGGGGAATGGATGGCTACACCTTC.

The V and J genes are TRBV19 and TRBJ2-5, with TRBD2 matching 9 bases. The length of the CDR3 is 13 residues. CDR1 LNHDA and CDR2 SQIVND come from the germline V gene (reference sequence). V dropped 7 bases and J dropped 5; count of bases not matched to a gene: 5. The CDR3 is CASIPSGRETQYF. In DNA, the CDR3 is TGTGCCAGTATTCCCAGCGGGAGGGAGACCCAGTACTTC.

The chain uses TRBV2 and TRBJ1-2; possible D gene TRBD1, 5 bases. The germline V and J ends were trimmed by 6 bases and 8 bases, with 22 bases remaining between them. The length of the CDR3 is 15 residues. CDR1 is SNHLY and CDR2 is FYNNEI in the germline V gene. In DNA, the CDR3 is TGTGCCAGCAGGACCCCTCGGGGGAGGGGAACCGGCTACACCTTC. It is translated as CASRTPRGRGTGYTF.

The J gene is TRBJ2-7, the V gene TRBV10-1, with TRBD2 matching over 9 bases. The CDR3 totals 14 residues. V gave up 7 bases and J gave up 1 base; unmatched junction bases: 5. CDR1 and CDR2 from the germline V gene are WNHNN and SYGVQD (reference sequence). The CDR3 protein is CASNSGRLSYEQYF. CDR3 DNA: TGCGCCAGCAACAGCGGGAGGCTGTCCTACGAGCAGTACTTC.

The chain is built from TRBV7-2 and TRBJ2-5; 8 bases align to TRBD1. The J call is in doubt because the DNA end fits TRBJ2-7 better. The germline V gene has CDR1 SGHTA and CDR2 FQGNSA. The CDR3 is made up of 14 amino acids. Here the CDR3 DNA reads TGTGCCAGCAGCTTATTACAGGGGGCCTACGAGCAGTACTTC. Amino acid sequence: CASSLLQGAYEQYF.

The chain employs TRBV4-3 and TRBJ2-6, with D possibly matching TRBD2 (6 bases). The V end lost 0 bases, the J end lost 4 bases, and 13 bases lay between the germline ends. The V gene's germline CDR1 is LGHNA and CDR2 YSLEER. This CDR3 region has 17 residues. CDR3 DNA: TGCGCCAGCAGCCAAGATCTTCGGGGGTCCGGGGCCAACGTCCTGACTTTC. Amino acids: CASSQDLRGSGANVLTF.

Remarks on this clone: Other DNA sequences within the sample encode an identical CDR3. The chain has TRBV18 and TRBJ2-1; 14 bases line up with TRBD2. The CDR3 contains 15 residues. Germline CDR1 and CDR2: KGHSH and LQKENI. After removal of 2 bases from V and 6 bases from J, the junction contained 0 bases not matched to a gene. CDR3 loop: CASSPGLAGGNEQFF. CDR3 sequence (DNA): TGTGCCAGCTCACCAGGACTAGCGGGAGGCAATGAGCAGTTCTTC.

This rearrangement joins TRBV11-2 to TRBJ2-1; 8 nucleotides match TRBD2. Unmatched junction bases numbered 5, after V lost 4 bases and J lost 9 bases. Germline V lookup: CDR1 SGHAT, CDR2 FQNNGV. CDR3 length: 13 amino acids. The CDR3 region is CASSWGLEFEQFF. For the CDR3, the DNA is TGTGCCAGCAGCTGGGGACTAGAATTTGAGCAGTTCTTC.

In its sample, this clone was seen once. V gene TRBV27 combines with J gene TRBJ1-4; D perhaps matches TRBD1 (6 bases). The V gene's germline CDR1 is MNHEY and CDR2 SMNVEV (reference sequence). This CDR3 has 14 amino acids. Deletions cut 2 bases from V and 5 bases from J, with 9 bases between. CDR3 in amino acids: CASSLRGYNEKLFF. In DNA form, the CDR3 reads TGTGCCAGCAGTTTAAGGGGGTACAATGAAAAACTGTTTTTT.

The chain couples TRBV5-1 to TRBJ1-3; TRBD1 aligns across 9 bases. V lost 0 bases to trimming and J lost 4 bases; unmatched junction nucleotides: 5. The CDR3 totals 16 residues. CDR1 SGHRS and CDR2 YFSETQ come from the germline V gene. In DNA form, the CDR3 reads TGCGCCAGCAGCTTGGCCGGGACAGGGTACGGAAACACCATATATTTT. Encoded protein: CASSLAGTGYGNTIYF.

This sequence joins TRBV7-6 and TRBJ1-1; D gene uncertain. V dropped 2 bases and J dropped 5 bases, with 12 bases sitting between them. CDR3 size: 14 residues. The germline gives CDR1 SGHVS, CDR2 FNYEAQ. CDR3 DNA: TGTGCCAGCAGCTTAAAAGGCGCGGCGACTGAAGCTTTCTTT. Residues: CASSLKGAATEAFF.

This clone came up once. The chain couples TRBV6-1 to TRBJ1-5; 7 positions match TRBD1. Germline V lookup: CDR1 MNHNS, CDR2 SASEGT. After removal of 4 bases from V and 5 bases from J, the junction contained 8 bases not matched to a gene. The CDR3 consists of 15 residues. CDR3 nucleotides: TGTGCCAGCAGTGGGGCCGGGACAGTTTATCAGCCCCAGCATTTT. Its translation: CASSGAGTVYQPQHF.

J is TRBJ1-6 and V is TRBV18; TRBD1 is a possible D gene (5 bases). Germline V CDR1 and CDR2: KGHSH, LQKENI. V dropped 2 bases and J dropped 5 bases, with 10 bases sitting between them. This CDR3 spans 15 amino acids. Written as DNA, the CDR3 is TGTGCCAGCTCACCAGGGGCCGCTAATAATTCACCCCTCCACTTT. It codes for CASSPGAANNSPLHF.